These T cell receptor beta chains were read from a single sample in a study of blood T cell repertoires in COVID-19. Sequencing used immunoSEQ multiplex PCR; TCRdb keeps in-frame clones, though not all of them. The table has around 200,000 clones, 75% to 85% seen once. Sequenced input: peripheral blood. These receptors came from a woman aged 25 to 39 with COVID-19, enrolled during active disease. CDR3s include the opening cysteine and the closing phenylalanine or tryptophan. The order of the fields is clone size, J gene, D gene, V gene, CDR3 protein, CDR3 DNA. A D gene is named only where the DNA matches it firmly. Clone size, where shown, is once, few, many, or a class for clones that have expanded.

>few|TRBJ2-1|.|TRBV10-3
CAISELVASYNEQFF
TGTGCCATCAGTGAGTTGGTAGCCTCCTACAATGAGCAGTTCTTC
>many|TRBJ2-5|TRBD2|TRBV7-9
CASSQLAGGHETQYF
TGTGCCAGCAGCCAACTAGCGGGGGGGCACGAGACCCAGTACTTC
>.|TRBJ2-5|TRBD2|TRBV6-6
CASSTGLAAETQYF
TGTGCCAGCAGCACCGGACTAGCGGCGGAGACCCAGTACTTC
>.|TRBJ2-3|.|TRBV9
CASSDRDHPQYF
TGTGCCAGCAGCGATCGCGATCATCCGCAGTATTTT
>.|TRBJ2-1|TRBD2|TRBV9
CASSSRLRGDSGRDSYNEQFF
TGTGCCAGCAGCTCGAGATTGCGAGGGGATAGCGGGAGAGACTCCTACAATGAGCAGTTCTTC
>.|TRBJ2-1|TRBD2|TRBV5-8
CASSSGTSLNNEQFF
TGTGCCAGCAGCTCCGGGACTAGCCTAAACAATGAGCAGTTCTTC
>.|TRBJ2-7|.|TRBV11-2
CASSLVGETYEQYF
TGTGCCAGCAGCTTAGTGGGCGAGACGTACGAGCAGTACTTC
>.|TRBJ2-7|.|TRBV29-1
CSAGMGEVSSEQYF
TGCAGCGCCGGAATGGGAGAAGTATCCAGCGAGCAGTACTTC
>.|TRBJ1-6|.|TRBV14
CASSQGPGRSPLHF
TGTGCCAGCAGCCAAGGCCCAGGGAGGTCACCCCTCCACTTT
>.|TRBJ1-1|.|TRBV14
CASSQRGGAFF
TGTGCCAGCAGCCAAAGGGGAGGGGCTTTCTTT
>.|TRBJ1-2|.|TRBV27
CASSPGINYGYTF
TGTGCCAGCAGTCCGGGAATAAACTATGGCTACACCTTC
>.|TRBJ1-1|TRBD1|TRBV3-1/TRBV3-2
CASSQGATGRTEAFF
TGTGCCAGCAGCCAAGGAGCGACAGGGCGGACTGAAGCTTTCTTT
>.|TRBJ1-1|TRBD1|TRBV6-5
CASSNTGGSEAFF
TGTGCCAGCAGTAATACAGGGGGCTCTGAAGCTTTCTTT
>.|TRBJ2-5|.|TRBV11-2
CASSLVELAETQYF
TGTGCCAGCAGCTTAGTCGAACTAGCTGAGACCCAGTACTTC
>.|TRBJ1-1|.|TRBV28
CASSLIDVGGGAEAFF
TGTGCCAGCAGTTTGATAGACGTCGGGGGGGGCGCTGAAGCTTTCTTT
>.|TRBJ2-2|TRBD1|TRBV6-5
CASSTGTGLVFF
TGTGCCAGCAGTACAGGGACAGGGTTGGTGTTTTTT
>.|TRBJ2-3|TRBD1|TRBV9
CASSVYRGEGTDTQYF
TGTGCCAGCAGCGTATACAGGGGAGAAGGCACAGATACGCAGTATTTT
>few|TRBJ2-1|.|TRBV7-8
CASSLNRANEQFF
TGTGCCAGCAGCTTAAACAGGGCTAATGAGCAGTTCTTC
>once|TRBJ1-1|TRBD1|TRBV19
CASSIGQGFTEAFF
TGTGCCAGTAGTATAGGACAGGGGTTTACTGAAGCTTTCTTT
>.|TRBJ1-2|TRBD1|TRBV5-6
CASSSGQGGNYGYTF
TGTGCCAGCAGTTCGGGACAGGGGGGCAACTATGGCTACACCTTC
>.|TRBJ1-1|.|TRBV7-9
CASSSAPGNTEAFF
TGTGCCAGCAGCTCGGCCCCAGGGAACACTGAAGCTTTCTTT
>.|TRBJ1-3|.|TRBV7-9
CASSLGPSSGNTIYF
TGTGCCAGCAGCTTAGGCCCCAGCTCTGGAAACACCATATATTTT
>.|TRBJ2-1|TRBD2|TRBV3-1/TRBV3-2
CASSHRLAGAENEQFF
TGTGCCAGCAGCCATCGACTAGCGGGAGCTGAGAATGAGCAGTTCTTC
>.|TRBJ2-7|TRBD1|TRBV27
CASRDRGFATYEQYF
TGTGCCAGCAGGGACAGGGGGTTTGCTACCTACGAGCAGTACTTC
>.|TRBJ1-5|.|TRBV28
CASSLPPDQPQHF
TGTGCCAGCAGTTTACCCCCGGATCAGCCCCAGCATTTT
>.|TRBJ1-4|TRBD1|TRBV5-1
CASSLGTGDNEKLFF
TGCGCCAGCAGCTTGGGTACAGGGGATAATGAAAAACTGTTTTTT
>.|TRBJ2-2|TRBD1|TRBV10-3
CAISVGTGDTGELFF
TGTGCCATCAGTGTAGGGACAGGGGACACCGGGGAGCTGTTTTTT
>.|TRBJ1-5|.|TRBV6-1
CASSESLGHFNQPQHF
TGTGCCAGCAGTGAAAGTCTGGGACACTTCAATCAGCCCCAGCATTTT
>.|TRBJ2-5|.|TRBV7-9
CASSSFETQYF
TGTGCCAGCAGCTCCTTTGAGACCCAGTACTTC
>.|TRBJ1-1|TRBD1|TRBV13
CASSLGTGGTEAFF
TGTGCCAGCAGCCTAGGGACAGGGGGCACTGAAGCTTTCTTT
>.|TRBJ2-1|TRBD2|TRBV5-1
CASSLRTSGNNEQFF
TGCGCCAGCAGCTTGCGGACTAGCGGGAACAATGAGCAGTTCTTC
>.|TRBJ2-7|.|TRBV3-1/TRBV3-2
CASSQRVSYEQYF
TGTGCCAGCAGCCAACGGGTGTCCTACGAGCAGTACTTC
>.|TRBJ1-1|.|TRBV28
CASRPDTGAEAFF
TGTGCCAGCAGGCCGGACACCGGAGCTGAAGCTTTCTTT
>.|TRBJ1-1|.|TRBV5-8
CASSPSGRAFF
TGTGCCAGCAGCCCCTCAGGGAGGGCTTTCTTT
>.|TRBJ1-1|.|TRBV19
CASTSVDTEAFF
TGTGCCAGTACCTCCGTCGACACTGAAGCTTTCTTT
>.|TRBJ2-1|TRBD1|TRBV19
CASRQDRGANEQFF
TGTGCCAGTAGACAGGACAGGGGAGCAAATGAGCAGTTCTTC
>.|TRBJ2-5|.|TRBV2
CASFETLDKETQYF
TGTGCCAGCTTTGAGACACTGGATAAAGAGACCCAGTACTTC
>.|TRBJ1-4|.|TRBV19
CASSIGGATNEKLFF
TGTGCCAGTAGTATAGGAGGTGCAACTAATGAAAAACTGTTTTTT
>once|TRBJ2-7|TRBD1|TRBV6-5
CASRATGGVYEQYF
TGTGCCAGCAGAGCGACAGGGGGGGTCTACGAGCAGTACTTC
>.|TRBJ2-3|TRBD2|TRBV4-3
CASSQETVAGGVTDTQYF
TGCGCCAGCAGCCAAGAAACCGTTGCGGGAGGGGTCACAGATACGCAGTATTTT
>.|TRBJ1-3|.|TRBV5-1
CASGSTGGNTIYF
TGCGCCAGCGGATCGACAGGCGGAAACACCATATATTTT
>.|TRBJ1-1|.|TRBV7-2
CASSFYDRINTEAFF
TGTGCCAGCAGCTTTTACGACAGGATAAACACTGAAGCTTTCTTT
>.|TRBJ1-1|.|TRBV5-1
CASSLAFLNTEAFF
TGCGCCAGCAGCTTGGCCTTTTTGAACACTGAAGCTTTCTTT
>.|TRBJ2-5|.|TRBV29-1
CSVGLTRGPETQYF
TGCAGCGTTGGTTTGACCCGCGGGCCAGAGACCCAGTACTTC
>few|TRBJ1-3|.|TRBV5-6
CASSSRDTSGNTIYF
TGTGCCAGCAGCTCCAGGGACACCTCTGGAAACACCATATATTTT
>.|TRBJ1-1|TRBD1|TRBV5-1
CASSKTGGLNTEAFF
TGCGCCAGCAGCAAGACAGGGGGCCTGAACACTGAAGCTTTCTTT
>.|TRBJ1-1|.|TRBV12-3/TRBV12-4
CASSRGQIEAFF
TGTGCCAGCAGCCGAGGACAGATTGAAGCTTTCTTT
>.|TRBJ2-1|TRBD2|TRBV19
CASSIPPLAGGFSSYNEQFF
TGTGCCAGTAGTATCCCCCCCCTGGCGGGGGGGTTTAGCTCCTACAATGAGCAGTTCTTC
>.|TRBJ1-6|.|TRBV30
CAWSQATNSPLHF
TGTGCCTGGAGTCAGGCCACAAATTCACCCCTCCACTTT
>.|TRBJ2-1|.|TRBV6-6
CASSAQGAHGDEQFF
TGTGCCAGCAGTGCTCAGGGCGCTCATGGCGATGAGCAGTTCTTC
>few|TRBJ2-2|.|TRBV6-6
CASSYSGATGELFF
TGTGCCAGCAGTTACTCAGGGGCCACCGGGGAGCTGTTTTTT
>.|TRBJ2-7|.|TRBV11-2
CASSLSLNWQTPYEQYF
TGTGCCAGCAGCTTGAGCTTAAACTGGCAGACTCCCTACGAGCAGTACTTC
>.|TRBJ2-7|.|TRBV19
CASSSEAREQYF
TGTGCCAGTAGTTCGGAGGCTCGTGAGCAGTACTTC
>few|TRBJ1-5|.|TRBV5-6
CASSLARELPQPQHF
TGTGCCAGCAGCTTGGCCCGGGAACTACCCCAGCCCCAGCATTTT
>.|TRBJ2-1|.|TRBV7-2
CASTLRGGGEQFF
TGTGCCAGCACCTTAAGGGGAGGCGGTGAGCAGTTCTTC
>.|TRBJ1-5|TRBD1|TRBV19
CASSIVQGQGSQPQHF
TGTGCCAGTAGTATAGTACAAGGACAGGGGTCGCAGCCCCAGCATTTT
>.|TRBJ2-4|.|TRBV12-3/TRBV12-4
CASSNRVGNIQYF
TGTGCCAGCTCAAACAGGGTCGGAAACATTCAGTACTTC